A single sample gave rise to the 16 T cell receptor beta chains below, sequenced in a study of blood T cells in healthy people across ages. Sample-barcoded 5' priming and a J-beta primer mix drove a second PCR of 7 to 11 cycles. Via MiXCR, TCRdb re-called the 5' RACE reads, giving one row per CDR3 protein. The profile shows around 1.5 million distinct CDR3 sequences, 42% of them singletons. The specimen was blood. Receptors were obtained from a woman under 30 in good health.

The chain combines TRBV11-2 with TRBJ2-7, with D unclear. The DNA end is more similar to TRBJ2-5, so the J call may be wrong. Germline V gene sequence: CDR1 SGHAT, CDR2 FQNNGV. The CDR3 totals 13 residues. DNA for the CDR3: TGTGCCAGCAGCATAAACCGGGAAGAGACCCAGTACTTC. Encoded protein: CASSINREETQYF.

This clonotype was counted only a few times. This chain uses TRBV5-4 with TRBJ2-5, with D perhaps being TRBD1 or TRBD2 (5 bases each). The CDR3 is 13 amino acids. The germline gives CDR1 SGHNT, CDR2 YYREEE (reference sequence). Trimming removed 4 bases from V and 5 bases from J, with 12 bases in between. This chain's CDR3 is CASSGDPWETQYF. The CDR3 DNA sequence: TGTGCCAGCAGCGGGGACCCATGGGAGACCCAGTACTTC.

This clonotype was counted between two and nine times. This chain links TRBV5-6 with TRBJ1-5; a weak D match, TRBD1 (5 bases). Germline V lookup: CDR1 SGHDT, CDR2 YYEEEE. Trimming pared 0 bases from V and 7 bases from J, leaving 11 bases between. The CDR3 contains 14 residues. The CDR3 DNA is TGTGCCAGCAGCTTGGGTTTAGGGGCCCAGCCCCAGCATTTT. Encoded protein: CASSLGLGAQPQHF. The complete variable domain, with remaining parts taken from reference TRBV5-6 and TRBJ1-5, reads DAGVTQSPTHLIKTRGQQVTLRCSPKSGHDTVSWYQQALGQGPQFIFQYYEEEERQRGNFPDRFSGHQFPNYSSELNVNALLLGDSALYLCASSLGLGAQPQHFGDGTRLSIL.

This clonotype was seen a few times. The chain employs TRBV25-1 and TRBJ2-1; 7 bases map to TRBD1. J was trimmed by 2 bases and V by 6 bases; bases with no gene match: 7. Germline values: CDR1 MGHDK, CDR2 SYGVNS. CDR3 size: 15 residues. The CDR3 sequence is CASSLQGIPYNEQFF. DNA for the CDR3: TGTGCCAGCAGCTTACAGGGGATCCCCTACAATGAGCAGTTCTTC.

In its sample, this clonotype was seen many times. The chain recombines TRBV7-3 with TRBJ2-1; 12 bases fit TRBD2. Germline CDR1 is SGHTA and CDR2 is FQGTGA. The CDR3 runs to 15 residues. Trimming removed 5 bases from V and 8 bases from J; junction bases left unmatched: 7. CDR3 sequence (DNA): TGTGCCAGCAGCCCCACTAGCGGGGGGCTCGATGAGCAGTTCTTC. Translating it yields CASSPTSGGLDEQFF.

The V gene is TRBV2, the J gene TRBJ2-5; TRBD1 is a possible D gene (6 bases). Gene TRBJ2-7 matches the end of the DNA better, so the J call may be wrong. The CDR3 is 14 amino acids. Germline CDR1 reads SNHLY; CDR2 reads FYNNEI. This chain's CDR3 is CASELTGTFYEQYF. CDR3 DNA: TGTGCCAGCGAGCTCACAGGGACCTTTTACGAGCAGTACTTC.

The J gene is TRBJ1-2, the V gene TRBV7-2; D unclear. There are 13 residues in the CDR3. Germline CDR1 reads SGHTA; CDR2 reads FQGNSA. V was clipped by 4 bases and J by 2 bases, with 8 bases between them. The CDR3 region is CASSSTLNYGYTF. In nucleotides, the CDR3 is TGTGCCAGCAGCTCGACACTGAACTATGGCTACACCTTC.

This clonotype was detected only a few times. The V call is TRBV20-1, the J call TRBJ2-7, with D unresolved. The CDR3 spans 12 residues. Germline lookup yields CDR1 DFQATT and CDR2 SNEGSKA (reference sequence). V shed 4 bases and J shed 3 bases, with 10 bases lying between them. The chain's CDR3 is CSAIADFYEQYF. The CDR3 coding sequence is TGCAGTGCTATCGCTGATTTCTACGAGCAGTACTTC.

The chain is built from TRBV20-1 and TRBJ2-2; 11 bases fit TRBD2. Losses at the gene ends were 6 bases for V and 0 bases for J; bases not matched to a gene: 6. CDR3 size: 16 residues. Per germline, CDR1 DFQATT and CDR2 SNEGSKA (reference sequence). The CDR3 sequence is CSAAGTSGSNTGELFF. The CDR3 nucleotides read TGCAGTGCCGCCGGGACTAGCGGTTCGAACACCGGGGAGCTGTTTTTT.

This clonotype was detected only a few times. This sequence joins TRBV10-3 and TRBJ2-3; 16 positions agree with TRBD2. The CDR3 extends over 16 amino acids. Germline assignment: CDR1 ENHRY and CDR2 SYGVKD. V shed 11 bases and J 1 base; nucleotides not matched to a gene: 6. Here the CDR3 reads CASGTSGGGGTDTQYF. The CDR3 nucleotides read TGTGCCTCCGGGACTAGCGGGGGGGGAGGCACAGATACGCAGTATTTT.

In this sample, this clonotype turned up a few times. The genes are TRBV7-9 and TRBJ1-4; the match to TRBD1 covers 8 bases. This CDR3 is built from 15 residues. J lost 5 bases, V lost 5 bases, and 7 bases had no gene match. In germline, CDR1 is SEHNR, CDR2 FQNEAQ (reference sequence). The CDR3 region is CASSIGQGQNEKLFF. CDR3 nucleotide sequence: TGTGCCAGCAGCATCGGACAGGGACAAAATGAAAAACTGTTTTTT.

This clonotype was recorded a few times. The chain links TRBV7-2 to TRBJ2-5; D uncertain. Germline assignment: CDR1 SGHTA and CDR2 FQGNSA. CDR3 size: 15 residues. Trimming removed 2 bases from V and 5 bases from J, with 15 bases in between. CDR3 nucleotides: TGTGCCAGCAGCTTAATCGTTGAGGTCCGGGAGACCCAGTACTTC. It codes for CASSLIVEVRETQYF.

The chain employs TRBV5-5 and TRBJ1-5; D is unclear. CDR3 length: 14 amino acids. The germline V and J ends were trimmed by 2 bases and 4 bases, with 10 bases remaining between them. Germline values: CDR1 SGHKS, CDR2 YYEKEE (reference sequence). CDR3 nucleotides: TGTGCCAGCAGCTTTGATGACGGGAATCAGCCCCAGCATTTT. This translates into CASSFDDGNQPQHF. The full variable domain, completed using reference TRBV5-5 and TRBJ1-5, is DAGVTQSPTHLIKTRGQQVTLRCSPISGHKSVSWYQQVLGQGPQFIFQYYEKEERGRGNFPDRFSARQFPNYSSELNVNALLLGDSALYLCASSFDDGNQPQHFGDGTRLSIL.

The chain combines TRBV11-2 with TRBJ1-1; no clear D. V lost 0 bases, J lost 1 base, and 9 bases lay in between. The CDR3 is made up of 15 amino acids. Germline-derived CDR1 and CDR2 are SGHAT and FQNNGV. CDR3 amino acids: CASSLDAAANTEAFF. Written as DNA, the CDR3 is TGTGCCAGCAGCTTAGACGCGGCAGCGAACACTGAAGCTTTCTTT.

The chain combines TRBV6-1 with TRBJ1-5; D gene unclear. The CDR3 loop spans 13 amino acids. With 2 bases removed from V and 5 bases from J, the gap between germline ends came to 7 bases. Germline CDR1 reads MNHNS; CDR2 reads SASEGT. The CDR3 is CASSEQVYQPQHF. CDR3 nucleotide sequence: TGTGCCAGCAGTGAACAGGTTTATCAGCCCCAGCATTTT.

A few counts support this clonotype. The gene calls are TRBV10-3 and TRBJ1-3; D unclear. The V end was cut by 8 bases, the J end by 8 bases, with 16 bases between. Germline V lookup: CDR1 ENHRY, CDR2 SYGVKD. The CDR3 length is 13 residues. The CDR3 loop is CAIGPPGWDTIYF. DNA of the CDR3: TGTGCCATCGGTCCCCCGGGTTGGGACACCATATATTTT.